This T cell receptor (beta chain) derives from a study of cytomegalovirus exposure and HLA in healthy donors. Trimming pared 4 bases from V and 9 bases from J, leaving 27 bases between. CDR1 and CDR2 (germline): SGHVS, FQNEAQ. The CDR3 sequence is 17 residues long. Primers included in the PCR were 60 Vbeta and 13 Jbeta primers. The assay was immunoSEQ multiplex PCR, and TCRdb's table has in-frame clones only and misses some. In the table there are over 85,000 clones, nearly 80% of which are singletons. This clone was seen a single time. This chain links TRBV7-8 with TRBJ1-1; D is uncertain. The sequence came from a woman in her forties in good health and CMV-seronegative. Sequenced sample: PBMCs. This CDR3 is CASSSNVFARPSIQAFF. The DNA of the CDR3 is TGTGCCAGCAGCTCTAACGTGTTTGCGCGCCCCTCTATCCAAGCTTTCTTT.